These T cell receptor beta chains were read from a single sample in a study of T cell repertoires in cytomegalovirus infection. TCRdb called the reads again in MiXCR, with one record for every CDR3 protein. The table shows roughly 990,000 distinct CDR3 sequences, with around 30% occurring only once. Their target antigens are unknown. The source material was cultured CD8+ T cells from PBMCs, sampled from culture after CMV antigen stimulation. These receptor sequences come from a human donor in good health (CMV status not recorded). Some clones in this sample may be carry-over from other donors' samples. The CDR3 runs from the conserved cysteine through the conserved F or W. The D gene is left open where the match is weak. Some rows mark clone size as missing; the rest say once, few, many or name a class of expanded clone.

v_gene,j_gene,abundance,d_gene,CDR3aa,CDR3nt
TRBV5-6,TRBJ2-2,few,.,CASSSMGVTGELFF,TGTGCCAGCAGCTCGATGGGGGTTACCGGGGAGCTGTTTTTT
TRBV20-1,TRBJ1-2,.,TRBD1,CSASYRGHNYGYTF,TGCAGTGCTAGTTACAGGGGGCATAACTATGGCTACACCTTC
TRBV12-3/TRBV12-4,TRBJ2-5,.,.,CASSLARYQETQYF,TGTGCCAGCAGTTTGGCCAGGTACCAAGAGACCCAGTACTTC
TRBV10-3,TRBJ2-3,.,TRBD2,CAIRARSGGNTDTQYF,TGTGCCATCAGAGCCCGGAGCGGGGGGAACACAGATACGCAGTATTTT
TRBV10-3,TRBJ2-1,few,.,CAIMGEGEQFF,TGTGCCATCATGGGTGAGGGTGAGCAGTTCTTC
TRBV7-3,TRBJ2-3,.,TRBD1,CASSPGTVLTDTQYF,TGTGCCAGCAGCCCCGGGACAGTTTTGACAGATACGCAGTATTTT
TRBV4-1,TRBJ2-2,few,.,CASSLETGSGELFF,TGCGCCAGCAGCCTCGAGACGGGATCCGGGGAGCTGTTTTTT
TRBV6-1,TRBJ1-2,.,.,CASTLRLYTGKVYGYTF,TGTGCCAGCACTCTCCGTCTGTATACAGGGAAAGTCTATGGCTACACCTTC
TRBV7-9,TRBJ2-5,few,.,CASRLGSRETQYF,TGTGCCAGCAGACTCGGGAGCCGTGAGACCCAGTACTTC
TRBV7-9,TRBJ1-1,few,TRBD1,CASSPWTGGWTEAFF,TGTGCCAGCAGTCCATGGACAGGGGGCTGGACTGAAGCTTTCTTT